Listed below are T cell receptor beta chains from one sample, sequenced in a study of CD8 T cells in ankylosing spondylitis. TCRdb passed the 5' RACE reads through MiXCR, listing each CDR3 protein once. Of 390,000 or so distinct CDR3 sequences in the sample, 20% to 25% were seen once. The sample was blood, either unsorted or a sorted T cell fraction (not recorded which). The receptors stem from a male donor with ankylosing spondylitis. CDR3s include the opening cysteine and the closing phenylalanine or tryptophan. A D gene is named only where the DNA matches it firmly. Rows give clone size only sometimes, using once, few, many, or a class for an expanded clone.

D: TRBD2; size: NA; V: TRBV5-6; J: TRBJ2-1; length: 17; CDR3: CASSLGPGLAAYNEQFF; DNA: TGTGCCAGCAGCTTGGGACCGGGACTAGCGGCCTACAATGAGCAGTTCTTC
D: NA; size: NA; V: TRBV9; J: TRBJ2-2; length: 14; CDR3: CASSPSRATGELFF; DNA: TGTGCCAGCAGCCCAAGTCGAGCTACCGGGGAGCTGTTTTTT
D: NA; size: NA; V: TRBV21-1; J: TRBJ2-7; length: 14; CDR3: CASSKAGRTYEQYF; DNA: TGTGCCAGCAGCAAAGCGGGACGGACCTACGAGCAGTACTTC
D: NA; size: few; V: TRBV3-1; J: TRBJ2-1; length: 14; CDR3: CASSLWTVYNEQFF; DNA: TGTGCCAGCAGTCTATGGACTGTGTACAATGAGCAGTTCTTC
D: TRBD1; size: NA; V: TRBV12-3/TRBV12-4; J: TRBJ1-4; length: 16; CDR3: CASSQSGQAVNEKLFF; DNA: TGTGCCAGCAGCCAATCTGGACAGGCCGTAAATGAAAAACTGTTTTTT
D: NA; size: few; V: TRBV20-1; J: TRBJ1-1; length: 12; CDR3: CSALVTAAEAFF; DNA: TGCAGTGCTTTAGTGACAGCCGCTGAAGCTTTCTTT
D: NA; size: many; V: TRBV11-2; J: TRBJ1-5; length: 13; CDR3: CASSLQGEQPQHF; DNA: TGTGCCAGCAGCTTACAGGGAGAGCAGCCCCAGCATTTT
D: NA; size: few; V: TRBV3-1; J: TRBJ2-1; length: 14; CDR3: CASSQDLAGQKQFF; DNA: TGTGCCAGCAGCCAAGATCTCGCAGGCCAGAAGCAGTTCTTC
D: NA; size: few; V: TRBV6-2/TRBV6-3; J: TRBJ2-2; length: 16; CDR3: CASTRLPGRDTGELFF; DNA: TGTGCCAGCACACGACTACCGGGACGGGACACCGGGGAGCTGTTTTTT
D: TRBD1; size: few; V: TRBV29-1; J: TRBJ1-1; length: 12; CDR3: CSARDRDTEAFF; DNA: TGCAGCGCCCGAGACAGGGACACTGAAGCTTTCTTT
D: NA; size: NA; V: TRBV5-1; J: TRBJ2-3; length: 14; CDR3: CASRREASTDTQYF; DNA: TGCGCCAGCAGGAGAGAGGCTAGCACAGATACGCAGTATTTT
D: TRBD2; size: few; V: TRBV6-2/TRBV6-3; J: TRBJ2-2; length: 15; CDR3: CASRKGLGYTGELFF; DNA: TGTGCCAGCAGAAAGGGACTAGGGTACACCGGGGAGCTGTTTTTT
D: NA; size: few; V: TRBV24-1; J: TRBJ2-1; length: 13; CDR3: CATRPDSYNEQFF; DNA: TGTGCCACCAGACCGGACTCCTACAATGAGCAGTTCTTC
D: NA; size: few; V: TRBV11-2; J: TRBJ2-1; length: 16; CDR3: CASSFNRGSSYNEQFF; DNA: TGTGCCAGCAGCTTTAATCGAGGGAGCTCCTACAATGAGCAGTTCTTC
D: TRBD2; size: NA; V: TRBV3-1; J: TRBJ2-3; length: 14; CDR3: CASSQASGSDTQYF; DNA: TGTGCCAGCAGCCAAGCTAGCGGGAGCGATACGCAGTATTTT
D: TRBD1; size: many; V: TRBV29-1; J: TRBJ2-3; length: 13; CDR3: CSVRQGARDTQYF; DNA: TGCAGCGTGAGACAGGGGGCGCGAGATACGCAGTATTTT
D: NA; size: NA; V: TRBV5-1; J: TRBJ1-2; length: 13; CDR3: CASSLPDDYGYTF; DNA: TGCGCCAGCAGCTTACCAGACGACTATGGCTACACCTTC
D: NA; size: few; V: TRBV30; J: TRBJ2-2; length: 16; CDR3: CAWSGGVSSNTGELFF; DNA: TGTGCCTGGAGTGGGGGAGTCTCGTCCAACACCGGGGAGCTGTTTTTT
D: TRBD2; size: few; V: TRBV5-1; J: TRBJ2-3; length: 17; CDR3: CASSLIRGAGGTDTQYF; DNA: TGCGCCAGCAGCTTGATAAGAGGAGCGGGAGGTACAGATACGCAGTATTTT
D: TRBD2; size: few; V: TRBV18; J: TRBJ2-4; length: 16; CDR3: CASSEYSGRAANIQYF; DNA: TGTGCCAGCTCAGAATATAGCGGGAGGGCCGCGAACATTCAGTACTTC
D: NA; size: NA; V: TRBV9; J: TRBJ2-1; length: 18; CDR3: CASSVEGGGRISENEQFF; DNA: TGTGCCAGCAGCGTAGAGGGCGGCGGGCGAATAAGTGAGAATGAGCAGTTCTTC
D: NA; size: few; V: TRBV12-3/TRBV12-4; J: TRBJ2-3; length: 14; CDR3: CASSLVQGTDTQYF; DNA: TGTGCCAGCAGTTTGGTACAGGGCACAGATACGCAGTATTTT